One and the same sample provided the 4 T cell receptor beta chains below, sequenced in a study of shared clonotypes between healthy human individuals. The protocol was immunoSEQ multiplex PCR, while the TCRdb copy is restricted to in-frame clones and leaves out a portion. This table has 550,000 to 600,000 clones, roughly 98% appearing once. Terminally differentiated effector memory CD45RA+ cells were excluded by CCR7 positive selection of CD45RO-negative cells. Sequencing was carried out using naive CD8+ T cells sorted from blood. The receptors come from a man aged 25-45 years in good health.

The chain couples TRBV28 to TRBJ2-7, with TRBD1 matching over 9 bases. The germline V gene encodes CDR1 MDHEN and CDR2 SYDVKM. The CDR3 spans 14 residues. V was clipped by 0 bases and J by 3 bases; unmatched bases: 0. The CDR3 coding sequence is TGTGCCAGCAGTTTATGGGGACAGGGCTACGAGCAGTACTTC. Translated, it gives CASSLWGQGYEQYF.

The chain couples TRBV10-2 to TRBJ2-2; D is undetermined. This CDR3 has 13 amino acids. V was shortened by 3 bases and J by 6 bases, with 8 bases between the two germline ends. Germline loops: CDR1 WSHSY, CDR2 SAAADI. The CDR3 here is CASSEGRPGELFF. CDR3 in DNA: TGCGCCAGCAGTGAAGGTCGGCCCGGGGAGCTGTTTTTT.

The genes are TRBV7-6 and TRBJ2-7, with 8 nucleotides matching TRBD1. The CDR3 consists of 16 residues. CDR1 and CDR2 from the germline V gene are SGHVS and FNYEAQ. J gave up 6 bases and V 5 bases, and 15 bases lay outside the gene matches. The CDR3 coding sequence is TGTGCCAGCAGCGACTACCGCGGGCAGGGGGCCGGCGAGCAGTACTTC. Residues: CASSDYRGQGAGEQYF.

This clone was seen just once. As DNA, the CDR3 is TGCGCCAGCAGCACAGGGGAAAGCACAGATACGCAGTATTTT. Its protein is CASSTGESTDTQYF. The chain uses TRBV4-1 and TRBJ2-3, with TRBD1 identical over 7 bases. The germline V gene encodes CDR1 MGHRA and CDR2 YSYEKL. V gave up 5 bases and J gave up 0 bases; unmatched junction bases: 2. The CDR3 has 14 amino acids.